This T cell receptor (beta chain) was recovered during a study of blood T cell repertoires in COVID-19. Whole-study context: PBMCs, B-cell-depleted T cells, or T cells were the source of the cDNA or gDNA that made up the material.

The CDR3 consists of 13 residues. The germline V gene encodes CDR1 MNHNS and CDR2 SASEGT. With 2 bases removed from V and 8 bases from J, the gap between germline ends came to 12 bases. In the authors' methods: Nucleated cell counts were estimated from reference gene primer amplification. Clones were sequenced by immunoSEQ multiplex PCR, and TCRdb holds only the in-frame ones, with some missing. The V and J calls and clone size come from that table; D and trimming were worked out from the DNA. The sample includes about 90,000 clones, about 78% of them seen just once. The rearrangement joins TRBV6-1 to TRBJ1-2, with D uncertain. This TCR derives from a woman of 80 years or more with acute or convalescent COVID-19. Source material: peripheral blood. Here the CDR3 reads CASSENGLEGYTF. The CDR3 DNA is TGTGCCAGCAGTGAAAATGGTCTGGAGGGCTACACCTTC.